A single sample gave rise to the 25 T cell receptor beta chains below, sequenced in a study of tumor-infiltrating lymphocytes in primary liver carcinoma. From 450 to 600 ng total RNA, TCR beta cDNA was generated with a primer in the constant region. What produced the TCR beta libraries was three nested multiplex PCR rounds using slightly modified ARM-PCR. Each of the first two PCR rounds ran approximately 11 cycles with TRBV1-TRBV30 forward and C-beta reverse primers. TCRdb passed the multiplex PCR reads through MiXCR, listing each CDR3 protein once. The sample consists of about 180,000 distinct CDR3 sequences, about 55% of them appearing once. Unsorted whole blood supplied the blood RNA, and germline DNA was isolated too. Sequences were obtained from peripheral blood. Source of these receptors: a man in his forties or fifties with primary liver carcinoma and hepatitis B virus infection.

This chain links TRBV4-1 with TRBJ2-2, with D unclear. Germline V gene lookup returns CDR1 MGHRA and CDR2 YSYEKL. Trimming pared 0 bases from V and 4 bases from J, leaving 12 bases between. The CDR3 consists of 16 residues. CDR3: CASSQDSGSGTGELFF. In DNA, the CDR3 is TGCGCCAGCAGCCAAGATTCCGGGTCGGGCACCGGGGAGCTGTTTTTT.

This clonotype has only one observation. CDR3 coding DNA: TGTGCCAGCAGCCCCCGACAGGGGAGTGGCACCTACGAGCAGTACTTC. Translation: CASSPRQGSGTYEQYF. The chain employs TRBV5-5 and TRBJ2-7, with 8 bases aligning to TRBD1. Per the germline V gene, CDR1 is SGHKS and CDR2 is YYEKEE (reference sequence). The trim removed 4 bases at V and 2 bases at J, leaving 11 bases unmatched. This CDR3 comprises 16 residues.

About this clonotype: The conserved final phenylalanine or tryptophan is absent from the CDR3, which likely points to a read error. The CDR3 here is CASSSRGGVTEAFI. The CDR3 nucleotides are TGTGCCAGCAGCTCCCGAGGGGGCGTCACTGAAGCTTTCATT. The V call is TRBV11-2, the J call TRBJ1-1; 7 nucleotides align to TRBD1. V lost 4 bases and J lost 4; bases outside the gene matches: 6. This CDR3 is 14 amino acids long. CDR1 SGHAT and CDR2 FQNNGV come from the germline V gene.

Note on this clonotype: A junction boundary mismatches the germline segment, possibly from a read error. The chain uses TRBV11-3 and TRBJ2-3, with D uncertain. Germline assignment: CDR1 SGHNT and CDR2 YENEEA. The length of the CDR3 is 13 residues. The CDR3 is CAGSWGEVDTQYF. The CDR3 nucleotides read TGTGCCGGCAGCTGGGGTGAGGTAGATACGCAGTATTTT. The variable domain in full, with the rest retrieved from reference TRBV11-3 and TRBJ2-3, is EAGVVQSPRYKIIEKKQPVAFWCNPISGHNTLYWYLQNLGQGPELLIRYENEEAVDDSQLPKDRFSAERLKGVDSTLKIQPAELGDSAVYLCAGSWGEVDTQYFGPGTRLTVL.

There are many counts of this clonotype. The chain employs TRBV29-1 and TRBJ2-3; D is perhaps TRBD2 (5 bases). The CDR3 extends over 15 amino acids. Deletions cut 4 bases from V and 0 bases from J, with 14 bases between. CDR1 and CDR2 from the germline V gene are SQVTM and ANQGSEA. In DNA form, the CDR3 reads TGCAGCGTTGGAGGGCCCATAACTAGCACAGATACGCAGTATTTT. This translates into CSVGGPITSTDTQYF.

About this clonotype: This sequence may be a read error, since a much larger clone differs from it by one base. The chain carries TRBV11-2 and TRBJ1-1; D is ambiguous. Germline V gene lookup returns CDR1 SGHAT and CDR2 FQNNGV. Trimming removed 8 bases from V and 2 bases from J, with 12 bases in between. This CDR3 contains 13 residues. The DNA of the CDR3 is TGTGCCAGCGGTAGACTGGGAAACACTGAAGCTTTCTTT. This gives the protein CASGRLGNTEAFF.

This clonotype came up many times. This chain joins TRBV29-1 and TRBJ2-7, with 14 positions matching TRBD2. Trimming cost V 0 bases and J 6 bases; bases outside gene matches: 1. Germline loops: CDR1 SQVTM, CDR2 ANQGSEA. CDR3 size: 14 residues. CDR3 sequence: CSVEDGTSGSEQYF. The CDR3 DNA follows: TGCAGCGTTGAAGATGGGACTAGCGGGAGCGAGCAGTACTTC.

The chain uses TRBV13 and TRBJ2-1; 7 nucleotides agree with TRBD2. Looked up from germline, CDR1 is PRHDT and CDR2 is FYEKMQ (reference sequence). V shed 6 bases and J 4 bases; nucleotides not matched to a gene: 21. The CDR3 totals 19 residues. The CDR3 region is CASRPPGTNGSGAYNEQFF. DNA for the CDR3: TGTGCCAGCAGACCTCCTGGGACTAACGGGAGCGGGGCGTACAATGAGCAGTTCTTC. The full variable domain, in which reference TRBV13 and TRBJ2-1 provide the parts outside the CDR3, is AAGVIQSPRHLIKEKRETATLKCYPIPRHDTVYWYQQGPGQDPQFLISFYEKMQSDKGSIPDRFSAQQFSDYHSELNMSSLELGDSALYFCASRPPGTNGSGAYNEQFFGPGTRLTVL.

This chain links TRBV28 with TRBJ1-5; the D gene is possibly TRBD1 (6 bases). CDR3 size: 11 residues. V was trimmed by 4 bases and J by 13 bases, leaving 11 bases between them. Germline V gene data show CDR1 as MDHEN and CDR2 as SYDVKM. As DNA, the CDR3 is TGTGCCAGCAGTTCAGGGGCAACACAGCATTTT. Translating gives CASSSGATQHF.

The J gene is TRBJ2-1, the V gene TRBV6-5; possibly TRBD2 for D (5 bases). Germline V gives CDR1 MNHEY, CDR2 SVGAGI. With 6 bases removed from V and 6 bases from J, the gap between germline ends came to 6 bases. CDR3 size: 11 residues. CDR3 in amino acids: CASRDFNEQFF. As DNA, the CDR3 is TGTGCCAGCAGGGACTTCAATGAGCAGTTCTTC.

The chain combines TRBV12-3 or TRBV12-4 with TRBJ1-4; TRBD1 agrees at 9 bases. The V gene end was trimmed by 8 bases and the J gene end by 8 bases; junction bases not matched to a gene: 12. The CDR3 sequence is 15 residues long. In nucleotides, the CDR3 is TGTGCCAGCGGAAAGGGGTCACAGGGGGCAGAAAAACTGTTTTTT. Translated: CASGKGSQGAEKLFF.

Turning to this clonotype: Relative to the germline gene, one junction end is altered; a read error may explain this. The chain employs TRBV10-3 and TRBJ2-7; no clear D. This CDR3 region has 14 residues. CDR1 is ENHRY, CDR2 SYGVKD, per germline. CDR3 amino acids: CATGPGREPYEHYF. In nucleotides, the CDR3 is TGTGCCACGGGTCCCGGGCGCGAACCCTACGAGCATTACTTC.

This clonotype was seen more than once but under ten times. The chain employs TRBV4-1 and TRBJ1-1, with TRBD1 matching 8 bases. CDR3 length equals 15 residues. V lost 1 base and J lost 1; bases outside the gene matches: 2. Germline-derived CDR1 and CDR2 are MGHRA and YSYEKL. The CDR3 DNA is TGCGCCAGCAGCCAAGTCGGACAGGGGAACACTGAAGCTTTCTTT. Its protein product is CASSQVGQGNTEAFF.

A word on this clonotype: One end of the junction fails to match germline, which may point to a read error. The CDR3 DNA follows: TGCAGCTTTGAAGATAGGCGGCATAGCTCCTACAATGAGCACTTCTTC. Protein: CSFEDRRHSSYNEHFF. This sequence joins TRBV29-1 and TRBJ2-1; D is unclear. The CDR3 extends over 16 amino acids. Germline CDR1 is SQVTM and CDR2 is ANQGSEA.

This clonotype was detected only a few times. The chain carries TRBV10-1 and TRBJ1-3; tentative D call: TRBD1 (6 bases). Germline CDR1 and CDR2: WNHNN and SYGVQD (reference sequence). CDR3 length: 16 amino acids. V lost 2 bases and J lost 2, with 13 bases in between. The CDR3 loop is CASSESSQGAGNTIYF. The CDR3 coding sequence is TGCGCCAGCAGTGAGAGCTCACAGGGAGCTGGAAACACCATATATTTT.

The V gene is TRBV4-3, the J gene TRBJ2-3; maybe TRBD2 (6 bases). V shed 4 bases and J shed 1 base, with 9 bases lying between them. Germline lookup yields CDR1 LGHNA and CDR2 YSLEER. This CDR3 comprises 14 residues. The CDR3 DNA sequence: TGCGCCAGCAGCCGGATAGCGGGCACAGATACGCAGTATTTT. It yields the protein CASSRIAGTDTQYF.

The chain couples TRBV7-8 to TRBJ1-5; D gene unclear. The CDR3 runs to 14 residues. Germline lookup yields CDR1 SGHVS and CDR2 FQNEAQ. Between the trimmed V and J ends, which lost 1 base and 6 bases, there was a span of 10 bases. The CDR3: CASSLDGLGQPQHF. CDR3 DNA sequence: TGTGCCAGCAGCTTAGACGGCCTCGGTCAGCCCCAGCATTTT.

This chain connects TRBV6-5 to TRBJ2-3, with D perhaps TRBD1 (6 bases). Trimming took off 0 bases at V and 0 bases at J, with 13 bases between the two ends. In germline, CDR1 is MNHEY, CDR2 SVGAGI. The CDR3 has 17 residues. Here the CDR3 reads CASSYSPTGISTDTQYF. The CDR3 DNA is TGTGCCAGCAGTTACTCCCCGACAGGAATTAGCACAGATACGCAGTATTTT.

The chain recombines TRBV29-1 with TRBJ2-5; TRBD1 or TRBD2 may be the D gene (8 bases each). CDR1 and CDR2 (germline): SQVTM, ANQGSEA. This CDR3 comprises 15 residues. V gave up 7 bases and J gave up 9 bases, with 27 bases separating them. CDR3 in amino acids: CSARPGTGALAAQYF. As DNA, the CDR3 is TGCAGCGCCCGACCTGGGACAGGTGCACTAGCGGCCCAGTACTTC.

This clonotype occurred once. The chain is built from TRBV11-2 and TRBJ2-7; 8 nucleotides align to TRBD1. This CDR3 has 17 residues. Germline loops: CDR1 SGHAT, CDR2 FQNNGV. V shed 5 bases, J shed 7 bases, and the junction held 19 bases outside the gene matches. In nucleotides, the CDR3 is TGTGCCAGCAGCGCCTTTGCAGGGGGCATAGGGATCTATGAGCAGTACTTC. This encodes CASSAFAGGIGIYEQYF.

The CDR3 DNA reads TGTGCCAGCAGTACTGGCGAGGGAGCTAATGAAAAACTGTTTTTT. Translated: CASSTGEGANEKLFF. V and J are TRBV6-1 and TRBJ1-4; no clear D gene. Germline V gives CDR1 MNHNS, CDR2 SASEGT. The length of the CDR3 is 15 residues. Trimming stripped 5 bases from V and 3 bases from J, with 13 bases between.

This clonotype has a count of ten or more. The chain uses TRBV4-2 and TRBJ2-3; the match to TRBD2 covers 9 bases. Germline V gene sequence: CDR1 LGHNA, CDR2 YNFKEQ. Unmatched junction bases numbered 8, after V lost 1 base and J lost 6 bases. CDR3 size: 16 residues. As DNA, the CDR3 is TGTGCCAGCAGCCAAGGATCAGCTAGCGGGGAGGATACGCAGTATTTT. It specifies CASSQGSASGEDTQYF.

The CDR3 spells CSVDEGCSYEQYF. DNA for the CDR3: TGCAGCGTTGATGAGGGGTGCTCCTACGAGCAGTACTTC. The J gene is TRBJ2-7, the V gene TRBV29-1; possibly TRBD1 or TRBD2 for D (5 bases each). The CDR3 extends over 13 amino acids. Germline loops: CDR1 SQVTM, CDR2 ANQGSEA. Between the trimmed V and J ends, which lost 3 bases and 0 bases, there was a span of 9 bases.

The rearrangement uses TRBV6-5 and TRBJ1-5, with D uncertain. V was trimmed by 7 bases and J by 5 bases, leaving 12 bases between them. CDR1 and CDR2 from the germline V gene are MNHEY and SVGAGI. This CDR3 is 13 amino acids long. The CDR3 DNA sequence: TGTGCCAGCAATAAGGACGGGGATCAGCCCCAGCATTTT. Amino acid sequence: CASNKDGDQPQHF.

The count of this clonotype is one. This CDR3 reads CASSYQTSGTDTQYF. The DNA for the CDR3 is TGTGCCAGCAGTTACCAGACTAGCGGGACAGATACGCAGTATTTT. The gene calls are TRBV6-2 or TRBV6-3 and TRBJ2-3, with 10 bases identical to TRBD2. The J segment lost 3 bases and the V segment lost 2 bases, leaving 2 bases of the junction unmatched. The CDR3 is 15 amino acids. Germline loops: CDR1 MNHEY, CDR2 SVGEGT.